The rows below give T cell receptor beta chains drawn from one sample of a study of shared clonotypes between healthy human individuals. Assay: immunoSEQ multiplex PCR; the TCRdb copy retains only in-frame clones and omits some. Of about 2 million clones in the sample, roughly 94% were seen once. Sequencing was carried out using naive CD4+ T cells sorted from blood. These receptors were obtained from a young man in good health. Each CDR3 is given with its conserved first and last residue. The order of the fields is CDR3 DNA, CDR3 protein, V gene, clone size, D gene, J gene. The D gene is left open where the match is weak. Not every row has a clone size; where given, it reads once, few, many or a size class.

TGTGCCAGCAGTCCCTCGGACATATACGAGCAGTACTTC,CASSPSDIYEQYF,TRBV27,-,-,TRBJ2-7
TGTGCCAGCAGTTTACGTGGGCCGATTCGCAATCAGCCCCAGCATTTT,CASSLRGPIRNQPQHF,TRBV27,-,-,TRBJ1-5
TGTGCCAGCAGCTCCCGACTAGCGAGCACAGATACGCAGTATTTT,CASSSRLASTDTQYF,TRBV7-2,-,TRBD2,TRBJ2-3
TGTGCCAGCAGTTACTCTGGAAGGGACAGACTGTTTTTT,CASSYSGRDRLFF,TRBV6-5,-,TRBD1,TRBJ1-4
TGTGCCAGCAGCTCCCAGGGCGGGAGGACCTACGAGCAGTACTTC,CASSSQGGRTYEQYF,TRBV7-8,-,TRBD2,TRBJ2-7
TGCGCCAGCAGGGTAGGAGTTAGCTCCTACAATGAGCAGTTCTTC,CASRVGVSSYNEQFF,TRBV4-3,-,-,TRBJ2-1
TGTGCCAGCTCACCACCGGGACTGAGGGACGAGCAGTACTTC,CASSPPGLRDEQYF,TRBV18,-,-,TRBJ2-7
TGTGCCAGCAGCCTCCAGTGGAGGGCTTTCAATGGGAATGAGCAGTTCTTC,CASSLQWRAFNGNEQFF,TRBV7-2,-,-,TRBJ2-1
TGTGCCAGCAGTTTTGTAAGGCAGAATCAGCCCCAGCATTTT,CASSFVRQNQPQHF,TRBV28,-,-,TRBJ1-5
TGTGCCAGCAGCAGGGATCCAACAGGGGGCGGCACTGAAGCTTTCTTT,CASSRDPTGGGTEAFF,TRBV7-9,-,TRBD1,TRBJ1-1
TGTGCCAGCAGCTTAGCGGGCGGACGAGGGACCCAGTACTTC,CASSLAGGRGTQYF,TRBV7-9,-,-,TRBJ2-5
TGTGCCAGCAGCTTCGTCCTGGGGTGGTACTTC,CASSFVLGWYF,TRBV7-8,-,-,TRBJ2-7
TGTGCCAGCAGTCCCCCGGTGGGGGGTCAGTACACCGGGGAGCTGTTTTTT,CASSPPVGGQYTGELFF,TRBV28,-,-,TRBJ2-2
TGTGCCTGGAGGGACAGGGGGCTCTATGGCTACACCTTC,CAWRDRGLYGYTF,TRBV30,-,TRBD1,TRBJ1-2
TGCAGCGTTCTAGTGACAAGGAATCAGCCCCAGCATTTT,CSVLVTRNQPQHF,TRBV29-1,-,-,TRBJ1-5
TGCGCCAGCAGTGAGCTGACCTTCGGGGGCCCCTACGAGCAGTACTTC,CASSELTFGGPYEQYF,TRBV10-2,-,-,TRBJ2-7
TGTGCCAGCAGCGTGTGGGACAGAGGCTACGAGCAGTACTTC,CASSVWDRGYEQYF,TRBV5-4,-,TRBD1,TRBJ2-7
TGTGCCAGCAGGGACAGGGAAGGGAACACTGAAGCTTTCTTT,CASRDREGNTEAFF,TRBV2,-,TRBD1,TRBJ1-1
TGCGCCAGCAGCCAAGACAAGGCACCGAATTCACCCCTCCACTTT,CASSQDKAPNSPLHF,TRBV4-3,-,-,TRBJ1-6
TGTGCCAGCTCACCACTCGGGACAGGAGGGCTCGGGGAGCTGTTTTTT,CASSPLGTGGLGELFF,TRBV18,-,TRBD1,TRBJ2-2
TGTGCCAGCAGTTGGGACAGGGTTGGCGACAATGAGCAGTTCTTC,CASSWDRVGDNEQFF,TRBV6-6,-,TRBD1,TRBJ2-1
TGTGCCTGGAGTGCCCCCCGAGCGGTGGACACTGAAGCTTTCTTT,CAWSAPRAVDTEAFF,TRBV30,-,-,TRBJ1-1
TGTGCCAGCTCAAGTCCGGGACACTCCAAGACGAACTATGGCTACACCTTC,CASSSPGHSKTNYGYTF,TRBV18,-,-,TRBJ1-2
TGCGCCAGCAGCTTCGGACCCAACTACGAGCAGTACTTC,CASSFGPNYEQYF,TRBV5-1,-,-,TRBJ2-7
TGTGCCATCAGGCCTGGACTGAACACCGGGGAGCTGTTTTTT,CAIRPGLNTGELFF,TRBV10-3,-,-,TRBJ2-2
TGTGCCAGCAGTGAAGAGGCCAGGGGGTCCTACAATGAGCAGTTCTTC,CASSEEARGSYNEQFF,TRBV6-1,-,TRBD1,TRBJ2-1
TGTGCCAGCTCGTCGGGACTTCTGAACACTGAAGCTTTCTTT,CASSSGLLNTEAFF,TRBV18,many,-,TRBJ1-1
TGTGCCAGCAGTCGAGCGGGAGCCGGGGCCAACGTCCTGACTTTC,CASSRAGAGANVLTF,TRBV7-9,-,TRBD2,TRBJ2-6
TGTGCCAGCAGTCCACAGGGGGCGGGTAATTCACCCCTCCACTTT,CASSPQGAGNSPLHF,TRBV6-5,few,TRBD1,TRBJ1-6
TGTGCCAGCAGCTTGGTGGACAGTAAGAACATTCAGTACTTC,CASSLVDSKNIQYF,TRBV5-6,-,-,TRBJ2-4
TGCGCCAGCAGCTTGGGGGTACAGGGCAATCAGCCCCAGCATTTT,CASSLGVQGNQPQHF,TRBV5-1,-,-,TRBJ1-5
TGTGCCAGCAGCTTGAAACGTAAGACATCCTCCTATAATTCACCCCTCCACTTT,CASSLKRKTSSYNSPLHF,TRBV5-6,-,-,TRBJ1-6
TGCAGTGCCCTGATTAATGAAAAACTGTTTTTT,CSALINEKLFF,TRBV20-1,-,-,TRBJ1-4
TGCGCCAGCAGCCAAGATCGGGGGGGATTCGCAACTAATGAAAAACTGTTTTTT,CASSQDRGGFATNEKLFF,TRBV4-1,-,-,TRBJ1-4
TGTGCCAGCAGTTTTGTCAACGAGCAGTACTTC,CASSFVNEQYF,TRBV6-5,-,-,TRBJ2-7
TGCGCCAGCAGCCACCTCCTTGGGGGCGGAGGTGGGCAGTATTTT,CASSHLLGGGGGQYF,TRBV4-1,-,-,TRBJ2-3
TGCGCCAGCAGCTTGGACGGCAGCCCTAGCACAGATACGCAGTATTTT,CASSLDGSPSTDTQYF,TRBV5-1,-,-,TRBJ2-3
TGCAGCGTCGCCGACAGGGCCAACACCGGGGAGCTGTTTTTT,CSVADRANTGELFF,TRBV29-1,-,TRBD1,TRBJ2-2
TGCGCCAGCAGCTTCCGGGACAGACAAGAGACCCAGTACTTC,CASSFRDRQETQYF,TRBV5-1,-,TRBD1,TRBJ2-5
TGTGCCAGCAGTTCCGGGACAGTGAACACCGGGGAGCTGTTTTTT,CASSSGTVNTGELFF,TRBV5-4,-,TRBD1,TRBJ2-2
TGTGCCAGCAGTCCCCCCGGCCGGGCTTGGTACGAGCAGTACTTC,CASSPPGRAWYEQYF,TRBV27,-,-,TRBJ2-7
TGTGCCAGCAGCTCGAGCGGGGGCACAGATACGCAGTATTTT,CASSSSGGTDTQYF,TRBV28,-,TRBD2,TRBJ2-3
TGTGCCAGCAGCTTAGGGGAGGCCAAGAACACCGGGGAGCTGTTTTTT,CASSLGEAKNTGELFF,TRBV7-9,-,-,TRBJ2-2
TGTGCCAGCAGCCGAATTGAAGCTTTCTTT,CASSRIEAFF,TRBV28,-,-,TRBJ1-1
TGTGCCTGGACGACGGGACAGGGGAACACCGGGGAGCTGTTTTTT,CAWTTGQGNTGELFF,TRBV30,-,TRBD1,TRBJ2-2
TGTGCCAGCAGCGTAGGGGGCCCCTTAACTGAAGCTTTCTTT,CASSVGGPLTEAFF,TRBV9,-,-,TRBJ1-1
TGTGCCAGCAGTCCCCCCCAGGGGCTTGGTTCACCCCTCCACTTT,CASSPPQGLGSPLHF,TRBV28,-,-,TRBJ1-6
TGTGCCAGCAGCCCTGGGACCACCCCCTATGGCTACACCTTC,CASSPGTTPYGYTF,TRBV11-2,-,-,TRBJ1-2